This T cell receptor (beta chain) derives from a study of blood T cell repertoires in COVID-19. As for the study in general: COVID-19 samples from acute and convalescent phases originated in the United States, Italy and Spain. T cells, B-cell-depleted T cells, or PBMCs provided the cDNA or gDNA that served as material.

Between the trimmed V and J ends, which lost 3 bases and 4 bases, there was a span of 15 bases. CDR3 length equals 15 residues. Germline CDR1 reads SNHLY; CDR2 reads FYNNEI. As processed by the authors: Estimated nucleated cell counts came from reference gene primer amplification. Profiling relied on immunoSEQ multiplex PCR, and the TCRdb table lists in-frame clones only, not all of them. D and trimming come from the DNA, and the V and J calls and clone size come from that table. The sample lists roughly 140,000 clones; around 90% were seen once. The chain links TRBV2 to TRBJ1-1, with a weak D call TRBD1 (6 bases). The receptor was isolated from a man in his 70s with acute or convalescent COVID-19. Input material: peripheral blood. In nucleotides, the CDR3 is TGTGCCAGCAGTGATCCCAGGGAGGGGGGCACTGAAGCTTTCTTT. Translated, it gives CASSDPREGGTEAFF.